This TCR beta chain was captured in a study of cytomegalovirus exposure and HLA in healthy donors. Regarding the study as a whole: Overall, about 160 TCR beta chains were annotated as cytomegalovirus-associated. In an earlier analysis, in 540 or so donors, most V segments appeared productive either ~87% or ~30% of the time.

V was pared by 6 bases and J by 0 bases, with 6 bases between. In germline, CDR1 is MNHEY, CDR2 SMNVEV (reference sequence). The CDR3 totals 13 residues. Regarding this clone: What it recognizes is unknown.

Primers for the PCR totalled 60 Vbeta and 13 Jbeta. TCRdb's copy holds only in-frame clones and misses some; the assay was immunoSEQ multiplex PCR. The sample has tens of thousands of clones, around 91% seen once. J is TRBJ2-4 and V is TRBV27; tentatively, D is TRBD2 (6 bases). This TCR was sampled from a young woman in good health and CMV-seropositive. Sequenced: PBMCs. The CDR3 DNA follows: TGTGCCAGCAGGGGACTAGCCAAAAACATTCAGTACTTC. It yields the protein CASRGLAKNIQYF.